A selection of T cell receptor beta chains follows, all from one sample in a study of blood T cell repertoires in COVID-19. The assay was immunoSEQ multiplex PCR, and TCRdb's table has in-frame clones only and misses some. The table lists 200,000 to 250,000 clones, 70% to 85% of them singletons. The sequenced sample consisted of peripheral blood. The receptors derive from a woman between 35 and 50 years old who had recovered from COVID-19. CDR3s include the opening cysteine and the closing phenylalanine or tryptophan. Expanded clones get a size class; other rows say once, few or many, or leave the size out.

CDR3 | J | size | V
CASSSPEGTDTQYF | TRBJ2-3 | NA | TRBV28
CASSRMTGADNEQFF | TRBJ2-1 | NA | TRBV7-2
CASSEPGQGEAFF | TRBJ1-1 | NA | TRBV6-1
CASRSTSGANEKLFF | TRBJ1-4 | NA | TRBV6-6
CASSVAGSGANVLTF | TRBJ2-6 | NA | TRBV9
CASSLTRGAEAFF | TRBJ1-1 | NA | TRBV7-3
CASSPLDEGDGYTF | TRBJ1-2 | NA | TRBV18
CASSSEGQGTGNTIYF | TRBJ1-3 | NA | TRBV5-1
CASSLLGAGQTQYF | TRBJ2-5 | few | TRBV28
CASRSGGFNEQFF | TRBJ2-1 | NA | TRBV10-1
CASSTSRGLAGLETQYF | TRBJ2-5 | once | TRBV19
CASSPRRAAGQPQHF | TRBJ1-5 | few | TRBV18
CASSESRTGSTDTQYF | TRBJ2-3 | NA | TRBV10-1
CASSSKQGVRPDTQYF | TRBJ2-3 | NA | TRBV6-6
CASSFDGGTEAFF | TRBJ1-1 | NA | TRBV18
CASSLGGTGGAEAFF | TRBJ1-1 | once | TRBV7-2
CASSLFQESYNEQFF | TRBJ2-1 | NA | TRBV6-5
CASSFPTGAGHQPQHF | TRBJ1-5 | NA | TRBV28
CATSVSGGQNTGELFF | TRBJ2-2 | NA | TRBV24-1
CASSFVGTSSYNEQFF | TRBJ2-1 | NA | TRBV7-3
CASSSQGADYNEQFF | TRBJ2-1 | NA | TRBV5-1
CVTRERGRMTDTQYF | TRBJ2-3 | NA | TRBV28
CAWKRRSEQYF | TRBJ2-7 | NA | TRBV30
CASSHRGGGEKLFF | TRBJ1-4 | NA | TRBV14
CASSPRGIAGGPYEQYF | TRBJ2-7 | NA | TRBV18
CASGEGGVDNIQYF | TRBJ2-4 | NA | TRBV10-2
CASSETGYGYTF | TRBJ1-2 | NA | TRBV2
CASRSPTSTDTQYF | TRBJ2-3 | NA | TRBV27
CASINRVSGGYTF | TRBJ1-2 | NA | TRBV19
CASSQTGFMNTEAFF | TRBJ1-1 | NA | TRBV3-1/TRBV3-2
CASSPGTSQETQYF | TRBJ2-5 | NA | TRBV6-5
CASSPHFGQGLSYEQYF | TRBJ2-7 | NA | TRBV7-9
CASSSSPSGEQYF | TRBJ2-7 | once | TRBV19
CASSAGANTGELFF | TRBJ2-2 | NA | TRBV7-3